The 23 T cell receptor beta chains below all came from one sample that was sequenced in a study of blood T cells in healthy people across ages. The authors ran a second PCR of 7 to 11 cycles using a sample-barcoded 5' primer and a J-beta primer mix. A single record per CDR3 protein comes from TCRdb applying MiXCR to the 5' RACE reads. The data contain about 580,000 distinct CDR3 sequences, around 50% of them singletons. The sample was blood. All receptors derive from an elderly man in good health.

The chain employs TRBV7-2 and TRBJ2-3, with 8 positions matching TRBD2. The CDR3 runs 15 residues. V shed 3 bases, J shed 6 bases, and the junction held 8 bases outside the gene matches. Looked up from germline, CDR1 is SGHTA and CDR2 is FQGNSA. Here the CDR3 DNA reads TGTGCCAGCAGCTTTTCCCGGGAGGGCTTTGATACGCAGTATTTT. It codes for CASSFSREGFDTQYF.

This clonotype has just a few counts. The rearrangement uses TRBV20-1 and TRBJ2-7; 7 bases are shared with TRBD1. Germline CDR1 is DFQATT and CDR2 is SNEGSKA (reference sequence). Trimming removed 6 bases from V and 0 bases from J; junction bases left unmatched: 8. The CDR3 runs 14 residues. The CDR3 coding sequence is TGCAGTGCGAGCCGGGACAGCTACTCCTACGAGCAGTACTTC. Translated: CSASRDSYSYEQYF.

This clonotype was counted only a few times. This sequence joins TRBV20-1 and TRBJ2-3, with D maybe TRBD1 (6 bases). Germline V lookup: CDR1 DFQATT, CDR2 SNEGSKA (reference sequence). The CDR3 covers 11 residues. V dropped 7 bases and J dropped 1 base, with 6 bases sitting between them. The CDR3 sequence is CSGGRTDTQYF. In DNA, the CDR3 is TGCAGTGGGGGGCGCACAGATACGCAGTATTTT.

The rearrangement uses TRBV11-2 and TRBJ2-1; the match to TRBD2 covers 10 bases. V shed 4 bases and J 4 bases; nucleotides not matched to a gene: 4. The germline gives CDR1 SGHAT, CDR2 FQNNGV. The CDR3 extends over 15 amino acids. In DNA form, the CDR3 reads TGTGCCAGCAGCTCGTTTAGCGGGGGGTACAATGAGCAGTTCTTC. This gives the protein CASSSFSGGYNEQFF.

This clonotype came up once. The genes are TRBV12-3 or TRBV12-4 and TRBJ1-5; D ambiguous. The CDR3 runs to 15 residues. The V gene lost 0 bases and the J gene lost 0 bases, with 6 bases spanning the gap. The CDR3 sequence is CASSLAGSSNQPQHF. Here the CDR3 DNA reads TGTGCCAGCAGTTTAGCGGGCAGTAGCAATCAGCCCCAGCATTTT.

The V call is TRBV12-3 or TRBV12-4, the J call TRBJ2-5; D is perhaps TRBD1 or TRBD2 (6 bases each). Trimming took 2 bases from V and 1 from J, leaving 14 bases between them. The CDR3 runs to 16 residues. The CDR3 region is CASSLSGAGSQETQYF. The CDR3 nucleotides are TGTGCCAGCAGTTTATCGGGGGCAGGTTCCCAAGAGACCCAGTACTTC.

The V call is TRBV5-1, the J call TRBJ1-1; 7 bases match TRBD1. Germline V gene data show CDR1 as SGHRS and CDR2 as YFSETQ. The CDR3 is made up of 16 amino acids. Germline trimming cut 2 bases from V and 1 base from J; bases unmatched to any gene: 8. DNA of the CDR3: TGCGCCAGCAGCTTTGCTGTGACAGGGACGAACACTGAAGCTTTCTTT. Protein product: CASSFAVTGTNTEAFF.

This clonotype was observed a few times. V usage is TRBV6-2 or TRBV6-3 and J usage is TRBJ2-4; D ambiguous. The CDR3 sequence is 14 residues long. With 2 bases removed from V and 6 bases from J, the gap between germline ends came to 11 bases. The germline V gene encodes CDR1 MNHEY and CDR2 SVGEGT. This CDR3 is CASSYQAVGNIQYF. The DNA of the CDR3 is TGTGCCAGCAGTTACCAGGCCGTTGGAAACATTCAGTACTTC.

The chain links TRBV6-2 or TRBV6-3 to TRBJ2-7; D is undetermined. The CDR3 is 15 amino acids. Germline assignment: CDR1 MNHEY and CDR2 SVGEGT. Trimming pared 4 bases from V and 0 bases from J, leaving 13 bases between. The CDR3 loop reads CASSSNPTVSYEQYF. The CDR3 coding sequence is TGTGCCAGCAGTTCCAACCCCACGGTCTCCTACGAGCAGTACTTC.

This clonotype turned up a few times. The chain uses TRBV4-3 and TRBJ2-3, with a possible D match to TRBD2 (5 bases). The V gene lost 1 base and the J gene lost 2 bases, with 13 bases spanning the gap. The germline V gene has CDR1 LGHNA and CDR2 YSLEER. The length of the CDR3 is 16 residues. CDR3 in amino acids: CASSQGGSLYTDTQYF. The CDR3 coding sequence is TGCGCCAGCAGCCAAGGAGGGTCCCTGTACACAGATACGCAGTATTTT.

This chain links TRBV20-1 with TRBJ2-7, with 10 bases identical to TRBD2. V lost 0 bases, J lost 6 bases, and 5 bases stayed unmatched. There are 14 residues in the CDR3. Germline V gene data show CDR1 as DFQATT and CDR2 as SNEGSKA (reference sequence). This CDR3 is CSAREPAGGREQYF. The CDR3 nucleotides read TGCAGTGCTAGAGAACCAGCGGGAGGGCGCGAGCAGTACTTC.

The chain joins TRBV20-1 to TRBJ2-5; TRBD1 matches at 8 bases. Germline V gene sequence: CDR1 DFQATT, CDR2 SNEGSKA (reference sequence). The CDR3 sequence is 11 residues long. V was pared by 7 bases and J by 11 bases, with 9 bases of the junction left unmatched. The CDR3 protein is CSVQGVREQYF. In DNA, the CDR3 is TGCAGTGTACAGGGGGTAAGGGAGCAGTACTTC.

Remarks on this clonotype: A much larger clone differs from this one at a single base, so this may be a read error. V and J are TRBV4-3 and TRBJ2-3, with D maybe TRBD1 (5 bases). Germline CDR1 and CDR2: LGHNA and YSLEER. This CDR3 has 20 amino acids. This CDR3 reads CAGSQEISILRQTSTDTQYF. CDR3 coding DNA: TGCGCCGGCAGCCAAGAAATAAGTATACTTCGACAGACCAGCACAGATACGCAGTATTTT.

There are a few counts of this clonotype. The rearrangement links TRBV3-1 to TRBJ2-1; no reliable D call. CDR3 length: 14 residues. CDR1 is LGHDT, CDR2 YNNKEL, per germline (reference sequence). V gave up 2 bases and J gave up 3 bases, with 8 bases separating them. The CDR3 nucleotides read TGTGCCAGCAGCCAACTACCCCTCTACAATGAGCAGTTCTTC. Translated: CASSQLPLYNEQFF.

This chain joins TRBV20-1 and TRBJ2-3; D is uncertain. The CDR3 is 11 residues long. V lost 6 bases and J lost 4, with 8 bases in between. Germline V gene sequence: CDR1 DFQATT, CDR2 SNEGSKA (reference sequence). The CDR3 DNA reads as TGCAGTGCCGAGAGACCAGATACGCAGTATTTT. This translates into CSAERPDTQYF.

The J gene is TRBJ2-5, the V gene TRBV27, with D maybe TRBD2 (6 bases). The closer fit of TRBJ2-7 to the DNA end suggests the J call may be wrong. This CDR3 contains 14 residues. The germline CDR1 and CDR2 sequences are MNHEY and SMNVEV (reference sequence). The CDR3 DNA reads as TGTGCCAGCAGGGAGGTAGCGGATGGCTACGAGCAGTACTTC. It yields the protein CASREVADGYEQYF.

V usage is TRBV7-2 and J usage is TRBJ1-3; 7 bases are shared with TRBD1. The ends lost 2 bases at V and 4 bases at J; junction bases unmatched: 5. Germline assignment: CDR1 SGHTA and CDR2 FQGNSA. The CDR3 covers 15 residues. The CDR3 loop reads CASSLWAGGGNTIYF. The CDR3 nucleotides are TGTGCCAGCAGCTTATGGGCAGGGGGGGGAAACACCATATATTTT.

This clonotype was recorded only once. The genes are TRBV6-4 and TRBJ2-3, with no clear D. The germline CDR1 and CDR2 sequences are MRHNA and SNTAGT. The CDR3 is 16 amino acids. Trimming stripped 5 bases from V and 2 bases from J, with 17 bases between. CDR3 DNA: TGTGCCAGCAGTCCCGGGCCGAATGGGCCCACAGATACGCAGTATTTT. It codes for CASSPGPNGPTDTQYF.

V usage is TRBV3-1 and J usage is TRBJ2-7, with TRBD1 matching 7 bases. Germline loops: CDR1 LGHDT, CDR2 YNNKEL (reference sequence). There are 14 residues in the CDR3. After removal of 5 bases from V and 3 bases from J, the junction contained 7 bases not matched to a gene. The CDR3 DNA is TGTGCCAGCAGCTCCCAGGGGGAGAGCTACGAGCAGTACTTC. Protein: CASSSQGESYEQYF.

This clonotype has more than one count but fewer than ten. DNA of the CDR3: TGCAGTGCTAGGGGCCCCGTTAAGCAGTTCTTC. Its translation is CSARGPVKQFF. The chain uses TRBV20-1 and TRBJ2-1; no firm D call. V dropped 3 bases and J dropped 11 bases, with 11 bases sitting between them. Germline-derived CDR1 and CDR2 are DFQATT and SNEGSKA (reference sequence). This CDR3 spans 11 amino acids.

This clonotype was counted a single time. The chain has TRBV10-3 and TRBJ2-3; TRBD2 aligns across 9 bases. Germline loops: CDR1 ENHRY, CDR2 SYGVKD. This CDR3 contains 22 residues. Losses at the gene ends were 8 bases for V and 2 bases for J; bases not matched to a gene: 29. CDR3 loop: CAIDALGEKGTSRAPDTDTQYF. The CDR3 nucleotides read TGTGCCATCGATGCGTTGGGGGAAAAAGGGACTAGCAGGGCTCCCGACACAGATACGCAGTATTTT.

This clonotype has only a few counts. The V gene is TRBV5-5, the J gene TRBJ2-1; D possibly matches TRBD1 or TRBD2 (5 bases each). Germline loops: CDR1 SGHKS, CDR2 YYEKEE (reference sequence). Trimming removed 3 bases at V and 5 bases at J, with 9 bases between. The CDR3 consists of 13 residues. In DNA form, the CDR3 reads TGTGCCAGCAGCTCCGGGACGAACAATGAGCAGTTCTTC. The encoded protein is CASSSGTNNEQFF.

V usage is TRBV12-3 or TRBV12-4 and J usage is TRBJ2-3; 10 bases line up with TRBD2. After removal of 6 bases from V and 6 bases from J, the junction contained 12 bases not matched to a gene. This CDR3 is built from 16 residues. CDR3 sequence (DNA): TGTGCCAGCAGCCTCCTACTAGCGGGACACACGGATACGCAGTATTTT. Protein sequence: CASSLLLAGHTDTQYF.